This TCR beta chain was identified during a study of CD8+CD57+ T cells in acquired aplastic anemia. Study information: The average read count for CD4+ cells in healthy donors was some 9.9 million.

The template used for profiling TCR beta VDJ and CDR3 was genomic DNA. TCRdb ran MiXCR on the reads and lists one entry per CDR3 protein. This sample has 33,000 or so distinct CDR3 sequences, with about 77% found just once. This CDR3 contains 15 residues. The V gene lost 10 bases and the J gene lost 1 base, with 19 bases spanning the gap. Germline V CDR1 and CDR2: SGHAT, FQNNGV. The receptor was isolated from a human donor in good health, serving as a control. Sequenced material: sorted CD4+, CD8+, or CD8+CD57+ T cells (not recorded which) from PBMCs. V usage is TRBV11-2 and J usage is TRBJ2-5; D is unresolved. CDR3 nucleotides: TGTGCCACCACGGTCAGCAGCGCAAGCCAAGAGACCCAGTACTTC. This encodes CATTVSSASQETQYF.